These T cell receptor beta chains were read from a single sample in a study of CD8+ T cells in alopecia areata. Assay used: immunoSEQ multiplex PCR; TCRdb lists only in-frame clones, some missing. Seen here are approximately 210,000 clones, roughly 40% observed once, and the top ten hold around 2.8%. The sequencing here drew on CD4+ T cells sorted from blood, taken around week 36, from a patient treated with tofacitinib. The receptor set was obtained from a human donor with alopecia areata. CDR3s include the opening cysteine and the closing phenylalanine or tryptophan. Each record gives: J gene, V gene, D gene, clone size, CDR3 protein, CDR3 DNA. D genes are given only for firm matches. Only part of the rows carry a size: once, few, many, or a class if the clone is expanded.

J gene: TRBJ2-7; V gene: TRBV25-1; D gene: NA; clone size: NA; CDR3 protein: CASRAPGSHEQYF; CDR3 DNA: TGTGCCAGCAGGGCCCCCGGGTCCCACGAGCAGTACTTC
J gene: TRBJ2-3; V gene: TRBV7-9; D gene: NA; clone size: few; CDR3 protein: CASSSQDSDTQYF; CDR3 DNA: TGTGCCAGCAGCTCCCAGGATTCAGATACGCAGTATTTT
J gene: TRBJ2-1; V gene: TRBV25-1; D gene: NA; clone size: many; CDR3 protein: CASSPGYEQFF; CDR3 DNA: TGTGCCAGCAGTCCGGGGTATGAGCAGTTCTTC
J gene: TRBJ2-2; V gene: TRBV29-1; D gene: NA; clone size: few; CDR3 protein: CSVYRGGDTGELFF; CDR3 DNA: TGCAGCGTATACAGGGGCGGGGACACCGGGGAGCTGTTTTTT
J gene: TRBJ2-5; V gene: TRBV5-1; D gene: NA; clone size: few; CDR3 protein: CASSFLEVAQETQYF; CDR3 DNA: TGCGCCAGCAGCTTCTTGGAAGTGGCCCAAGAGACCCAGTACTTC
J gene: TRBJ2-3; V gene: TRBV7-6; D gene: NA; clone size: NA; CDR3 protein: CASSSRGGDTQYF; CDR3 DNA: TGTGCCAGCAGCTCGAGGGGGGGAGATACGCAGTATTTT
J gene: TRBJ2-7; V gene: TRBV28; D gene: NA; clone size: NA; CDR3 protein: CASSSTGTVAYEQYF; CDR3 DNA: TGTGCCAGCAGTTCCACCGGGACGGTTGCCTACGAGCAGTACTTC
J gene: TRBJ2-7; V gene: TRBV5-4; D gene: NA; clone size: NA; CDR3 protein: CASSLWGLAASYEQYF; CDR3 DNA: TGTGCCAGCAGCTTGTGGGGATTAGCGGCCTCTTACGAGCAGTACTTC
J gene: TRBJ2-1; V gene: TRBV5-1; D gene: TRBD2; clone size: NA; CDR3 protein: CASSPGLAGANEQFF; CDR3 DNA: TGCGCCAGCAGCCCCGGACTAGCGGGAGCCAATGAGCAGTTCTTC
J gene: TRBJ2-1; V gene: TRBV25-1; D gene: NA; clone size: NA; CDR3 protein: CASRSAYNEQFF; CDR3 DNA: TGTGCCAGCAGGTCCGCCTACAATGAGCAGTTCTTC
J gene: TRBJ1-1; V gene: TRBV30; D gene: NA; clone size: NA; CDR3 protein: CAWSSGWNTEAFF; CDR3 DNA: TGTGCCTGGAGTTCAGGGTGGAACACTGAAGCTTTCTTT
J gene: TRBJ1-1; V gene: TRBV29-1; D gene: NA; clone size: NA; CDR3 protein: CSVEDPTLMNTEAFF; CDR3 DNA: TGCAGCGTTGAAGATCCAACGCTTATGAACACTGAAGCTTTCTTT
J gene: TRBJ2-5; V gene: TRBV29-1; D gene: NA; clone size: few; CDR3 protein: CSVGLFGTQYF; CDR3 DNA: TGCAGCGTTGGTCTCTTTGGGACCCAGTACTTC